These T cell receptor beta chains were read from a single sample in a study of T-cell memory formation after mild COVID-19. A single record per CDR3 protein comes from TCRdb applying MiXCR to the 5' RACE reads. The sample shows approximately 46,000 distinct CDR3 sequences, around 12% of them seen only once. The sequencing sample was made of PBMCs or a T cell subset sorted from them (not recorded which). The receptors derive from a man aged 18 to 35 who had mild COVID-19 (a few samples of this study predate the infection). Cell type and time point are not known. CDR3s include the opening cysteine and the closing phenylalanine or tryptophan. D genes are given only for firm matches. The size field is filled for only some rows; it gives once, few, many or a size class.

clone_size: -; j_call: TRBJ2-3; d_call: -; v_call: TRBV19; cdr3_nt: TGTGCCAGTAGTACGTTACTGGATACGCAGTATTTT; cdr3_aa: CASSTLLDTQYF
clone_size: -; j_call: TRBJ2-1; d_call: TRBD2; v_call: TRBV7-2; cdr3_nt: TGTGCCAGCGCTTCGGGGGGGGCGGCGTACAATGAGCAGTTCTTC; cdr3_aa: CASASGGAAYNEQFF
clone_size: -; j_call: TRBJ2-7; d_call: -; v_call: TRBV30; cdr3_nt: TGTGCCTGGATTGCGGGCTCCCGCGGAGAGCAGTACTTC; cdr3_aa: CAWIAGSRGEQYF
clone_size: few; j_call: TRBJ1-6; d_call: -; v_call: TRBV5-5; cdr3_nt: TGTGCCAGCAGCTCGGGAGGTTATAATTCACCCCTCCACTTT; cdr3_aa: CASSSGGYNSPLHF
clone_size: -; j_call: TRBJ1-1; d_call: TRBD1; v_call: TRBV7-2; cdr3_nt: TGTGCCAGCAGCTTCACAGGGGGCATGAACACTGAAGCTTTCTTT; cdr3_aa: CASSFTGGMNTEAFF
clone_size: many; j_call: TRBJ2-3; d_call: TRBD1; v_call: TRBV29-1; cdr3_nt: TGCAGCGCCTTTGGGACAGGGGGAAGCGGTACGCAGTATTTT; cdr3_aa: CSAFGTGGSGTQYF
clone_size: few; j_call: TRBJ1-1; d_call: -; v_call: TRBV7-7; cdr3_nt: TGTGCTAGCAGCTTCCCACCCCAGGGGAGGGACACTGAAGCTTTCTTT; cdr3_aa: CASSFPPQGRDTEAFF
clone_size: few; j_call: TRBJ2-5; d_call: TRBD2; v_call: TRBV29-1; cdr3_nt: TGCAGCGTTGAAACTCTGGCGGGGGGGCATTTCAAAGAGACCCAGTACTTC; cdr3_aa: CSVETLAGGHFKETQYF
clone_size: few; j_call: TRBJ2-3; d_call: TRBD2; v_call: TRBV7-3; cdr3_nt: TGTGCCAGCAGCTTACTCAGCGGGGGGGATACGCAGTATTTT; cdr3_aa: CASSLLSGGDTQYF
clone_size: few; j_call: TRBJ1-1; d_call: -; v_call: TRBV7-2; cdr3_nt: TGTGCCAGCAGCTCACAGAGGGGGAACACTGAAGCTTTCTTT; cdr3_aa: CASSSQRGNTEAFF
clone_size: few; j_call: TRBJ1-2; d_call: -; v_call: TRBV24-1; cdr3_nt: TGTGCCACCAGGGATCCAGGGGAGGGAGGCTACACCTTC; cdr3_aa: CATRDPGEGGYTF
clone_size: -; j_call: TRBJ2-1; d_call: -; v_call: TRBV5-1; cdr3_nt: TGCGCCAGCAGCCCCCAGGGGGGTCAGTACAATGAGCAGTTCTTC; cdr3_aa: CASSPQGGQYNEQFF
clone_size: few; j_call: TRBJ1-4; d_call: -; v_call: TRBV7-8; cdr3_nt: TGTGCCAGCAGCTTAAGGTCCCACGGAGGGGTTCAAAAACTGTTTTTT; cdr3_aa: CASSLRSHGGVQKLFF
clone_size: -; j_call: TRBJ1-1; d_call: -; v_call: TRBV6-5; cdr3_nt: TGTGCCAGCAGCTTATTCCAGGGGAGCCCTGAAGCTTTCTTT; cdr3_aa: CASSLFQGSPEAFF
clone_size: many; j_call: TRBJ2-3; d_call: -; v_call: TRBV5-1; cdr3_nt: TGCGCCAGCAGCTTGGGGCAGGGGATTCGAGATACGCAGTATTTT; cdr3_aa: CASSLGQGIRDTQYF
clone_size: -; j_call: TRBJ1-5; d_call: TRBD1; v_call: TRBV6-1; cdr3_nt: TGTGCCAGCTTGGACAGGCTAAATCAGCCCCAGCATTTT; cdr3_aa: CASLDRLNQPQHF
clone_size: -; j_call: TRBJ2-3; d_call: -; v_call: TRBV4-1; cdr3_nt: TGCGCCAGCAGCTCAGGGGAGCGGTTCACAGATACGCAGTATTTT; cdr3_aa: CASSSGERFTDTQYF
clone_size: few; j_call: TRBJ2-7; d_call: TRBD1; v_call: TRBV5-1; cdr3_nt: TGCGCCAGCAGCTTTTTGGGACAGGTTAGCGAGCAGTACTTC; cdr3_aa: CASSFLGQVSEQYF
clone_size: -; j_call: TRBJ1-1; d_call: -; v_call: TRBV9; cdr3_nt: TGTGCCAGCAGCGAGGGACGGGGCTCCAACACTGAAGCTTTCTTT; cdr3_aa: CASSEGRGSNTEAFF
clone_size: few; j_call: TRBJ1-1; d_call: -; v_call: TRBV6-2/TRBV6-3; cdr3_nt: TGTGCCAGCAGTTACTCCCGGGCAGCCAACACTGAAGCTTTCTTT; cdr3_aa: CASSYSRAANTEAFF
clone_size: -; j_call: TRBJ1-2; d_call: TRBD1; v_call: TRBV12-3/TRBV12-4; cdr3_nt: TGTGCCAGCAGTTTACACAGGGGGCGAGCTAACTATGGCTACACCTTC; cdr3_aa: CASSLHRGRANYGYTF
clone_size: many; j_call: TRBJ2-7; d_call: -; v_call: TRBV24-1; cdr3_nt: TGTGCCACCACGGGACTCTACGACTACGAGCAGTACTTC; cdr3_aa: CATTGLYDYEQYF
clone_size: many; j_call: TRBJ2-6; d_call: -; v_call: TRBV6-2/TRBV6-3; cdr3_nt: TGTGCCAGCAGTTTCCGGGGCTCAGGGGCCAACGTCCTGACTTTC; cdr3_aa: CASSFRGSGANVLTF
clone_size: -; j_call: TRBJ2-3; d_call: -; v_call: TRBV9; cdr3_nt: TGTGCCAGCAGCGAGACCGGGGGCACAGATACGCAGTATTTT; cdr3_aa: CASSETGGTDTQYF
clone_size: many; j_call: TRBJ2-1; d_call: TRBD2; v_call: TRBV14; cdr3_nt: TGTGCCAGCAGCCCGCAGCGGGGGATCGATGAGCAGTTCTTC; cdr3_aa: CASSPQRGIDEQFF
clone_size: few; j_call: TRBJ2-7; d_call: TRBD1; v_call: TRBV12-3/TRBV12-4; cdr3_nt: TGTGCCAGCAGTCCCGGTCCGGGACAGGGCTACGAGCAGTACTTC; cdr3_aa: CASSPGPGQGYEQYF
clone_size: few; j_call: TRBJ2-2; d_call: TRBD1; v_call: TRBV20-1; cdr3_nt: TGCAGTGCTAGAGATGGGGACAGGGGCGACACCGGGGAGCTGTTTTTT; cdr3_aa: CSARDGDRGDTGELFF
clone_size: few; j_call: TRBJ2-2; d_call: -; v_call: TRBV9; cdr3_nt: TGTGCCAGCATGTCGGGAACGAACACCGGGGAGCTGTTTTTT; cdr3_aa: CASMSGTNTGELFF
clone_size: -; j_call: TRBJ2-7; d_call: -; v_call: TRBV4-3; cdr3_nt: TGCGCCAGCAGCACCCTCTCCTACGAGCAGTACTTC; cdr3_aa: CASSTLSYEQYF
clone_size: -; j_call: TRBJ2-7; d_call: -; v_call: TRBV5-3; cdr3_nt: TGTGCCAGAAGCTCCCAAGATACCTACGAGCAGTACTTC; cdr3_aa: CARSSQDTYEQYF
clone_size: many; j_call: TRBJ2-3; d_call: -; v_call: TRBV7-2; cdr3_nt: TGTGCCAGCAGCTTAGACCCCCAGCGTACGCAGTATTTT; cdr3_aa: CASSLDPQRTQYF
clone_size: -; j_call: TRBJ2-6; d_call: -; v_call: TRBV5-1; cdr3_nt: TGCGCCAGCAGCCCCGGGGCCGGGGCCAACGTCCTGACTTTC; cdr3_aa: CASSPGAGANVLTF
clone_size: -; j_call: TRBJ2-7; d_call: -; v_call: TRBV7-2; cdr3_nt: TGTGCCAGCAGCTTGGCGGCCTACGAGCAGTACTTC; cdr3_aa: CASSLAAYEQYF
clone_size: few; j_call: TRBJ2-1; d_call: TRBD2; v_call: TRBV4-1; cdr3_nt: TGCGCCAGCAGACAACCCGGGACTAGAGAAATTGAGCAGTTCTTC; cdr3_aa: CASRQPGTREIEQFF
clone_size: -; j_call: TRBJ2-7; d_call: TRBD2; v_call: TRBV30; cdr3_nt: TGTGCCTGGAGTGACCGGCTAGCGGGGGCCGGGAGGGGGGAGCAGTACTTC; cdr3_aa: CAWSDRLAGAGRGEQYF
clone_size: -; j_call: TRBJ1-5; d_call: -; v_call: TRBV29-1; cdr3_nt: TGCAGCCCATTAAGGGATCAGCCCCAGCATTTT; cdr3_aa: CSPLRDQPQHF
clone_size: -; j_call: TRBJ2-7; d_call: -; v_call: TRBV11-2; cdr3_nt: TGTGCCAGCAGCCTCCGGGACAACGGTCCTAGTCTCAACGAGCAGTACTTC; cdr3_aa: CASSLRDNGPSLNEQYF
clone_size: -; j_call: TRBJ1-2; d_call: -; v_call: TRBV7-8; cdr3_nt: TGTGCCAGCAGCTTATACGAATCCCCCACCTTC; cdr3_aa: CASSLYESPTF
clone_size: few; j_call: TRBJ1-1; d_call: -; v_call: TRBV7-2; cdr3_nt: TGTGCCAGCAGCCCACAGGGCGGAAACACTGAAGCTTTCTTT; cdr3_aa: CASSPQGGNTEAFF
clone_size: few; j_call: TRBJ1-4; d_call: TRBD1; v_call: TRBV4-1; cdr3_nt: TGCGCCAGCAGCCAGACAGGGGGCGGTGAAAAACTGTTTTTT; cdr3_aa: CASSQTGGGEKLFF